These T cell receptor beta chains were read from a single sample in a study of blood T cell repertoires in COVID-19. Libraries were prepared by immunoSEQ multiplex PCR; TCRdb keeps only in-frame clonotypes and omits some of them. The sample shows about 160,000 clones, roughly 85% of them seen only once. Sequencing input: peripheral blood. These receptors were taken from a human donor with acute or convalescent COVID-19. The donor label of this sample is uncertain. Both conserved end residues are part of each CDR3. Not all rows give a size; the values are once, few, many and, for expanded clones, a class.

>TRBV5-8|-
CASSLWQGQVVGANVLTF
>TRBV7-2|-
CAIRSSRGGYYEQYF
>TRBV4-3|few
CASSQVANLNTEAFF
>TRBV28|-
CASTPGRETEAFF
>TRBV5-1|-
CASSLEGLNTGELFF
>TRBV18|-
CASSPDREGYTF
>TRBV7-2|-
CASSLNWASGDNEQFF
>TRBV5-4|-
CASSPYDDTQYF
>TRBV5-4|-
CASSPGGEGYGYTF
>TRBV10-2|once
CAILGGGALSSEQFF
>TRBV11-2|-
CASSPTRGWSTEAFF
>TRBV11-1|-
CASSWSSGNTIYF
>TRBV28|-
CASSTNYPRDTTYQPQHF
>TRBV4-2|-
CASSAPSGFGNEQFF
>TRBV29-1|-
CSVETGNADTQYF
>TRBV5-4|-
CASSRNRDFGELFF
>TRBV30|-
CAGGGELPSGGYTF
>TRBV5-1|-
CASSYGWQGNTGELFF
>TRBV6-5|-
CASSYSPSGKSFF
>TRBV2|-
CASSPGLAGALAKGYF
>TRBV6-6|-
CASSSGTSSRGDTQYF
>TRBV28|once
CAGGTGGTYGYTF
>TRBV11-1|few
CASSFRQNLPGNTIYF
>TRBV18|-
CASSPRGNRGQNYNSPLHF
>TRBV11-2|few
CASSTLQGLGQPQHF
>TRBV11-3|few
CASSFRGQDYGYTF
>TRBV7-2|-
CASSPQGSSTWQYF
>TRBV20-1|once
CSASSTGAGFTGELFF
>TRBV5-1|few
CASSPATNEKLFF
>TRBV19|-
CASSIGGTGGSPLHF
>TRBV7-2|-
CASSLAPSGGAGEQYF
>TRBV5-1|-
CASSLAGGTSTDTQYF
>TRBV5-6|-
CASSHKTAWGTEAFF
>TRBV27|-
CASSSPGTSVDQETQYF
>TRBV28|-
CASRSDRVGYTF
>TRBV15|-
CATARAPSFANTGELFF
>TRBV6-5|-
CASLRTSGYNEQFF
>TRBV5-1|-
CASSLGTGNTGELFF
>TRBV7-3|-
CASSLSGDGLRTQYF
>TRBV28|-
CASRDSSVNVYGYTF
>TRBV9|-
CASSPGAGELFF
>TRBV14|-
CASSHSRGRERAEAFF
>TRBV2|-
CASSVTANNSPLHF
>TRBV5-1|-
CASSFGQGAQNTEAFF
>TRBV9|-
CASSPWAVRGQGASYGYTF
>TRBV7-2|-
CASSFQEFYGYTF
>TRBV18|medium-sized
CASSRVTNTGELFF
>TRBV12-5|-
CASGLATANTEAFF
>TRBV5-1|-
CASSLGGQGPNEQYF
>TRBV5-1|-
CASSPRVYTEAFF
>TRBV19|-
CASRDRGQPQHF
>TRBV2|once
CASRRLAGGQDTQYF
>TRBV27|-
CARSSRDRASIAKNIQYF